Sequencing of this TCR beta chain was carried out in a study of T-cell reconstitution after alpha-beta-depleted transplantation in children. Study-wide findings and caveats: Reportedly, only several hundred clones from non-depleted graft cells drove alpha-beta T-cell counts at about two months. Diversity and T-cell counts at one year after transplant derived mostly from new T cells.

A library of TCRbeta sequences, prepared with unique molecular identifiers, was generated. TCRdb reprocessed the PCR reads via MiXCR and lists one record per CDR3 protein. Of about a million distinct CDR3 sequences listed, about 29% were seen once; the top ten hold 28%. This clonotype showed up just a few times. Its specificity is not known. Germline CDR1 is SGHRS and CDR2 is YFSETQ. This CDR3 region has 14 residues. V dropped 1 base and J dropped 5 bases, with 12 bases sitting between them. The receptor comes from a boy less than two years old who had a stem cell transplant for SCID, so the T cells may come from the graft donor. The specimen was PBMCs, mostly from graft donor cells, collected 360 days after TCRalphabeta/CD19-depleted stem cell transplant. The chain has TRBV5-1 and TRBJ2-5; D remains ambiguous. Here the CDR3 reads CASSLSSTRETQYF. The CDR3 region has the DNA TGCGCCAGCAGCTTGTCCTCCACCAGGGAGACCCAGTACTTC.